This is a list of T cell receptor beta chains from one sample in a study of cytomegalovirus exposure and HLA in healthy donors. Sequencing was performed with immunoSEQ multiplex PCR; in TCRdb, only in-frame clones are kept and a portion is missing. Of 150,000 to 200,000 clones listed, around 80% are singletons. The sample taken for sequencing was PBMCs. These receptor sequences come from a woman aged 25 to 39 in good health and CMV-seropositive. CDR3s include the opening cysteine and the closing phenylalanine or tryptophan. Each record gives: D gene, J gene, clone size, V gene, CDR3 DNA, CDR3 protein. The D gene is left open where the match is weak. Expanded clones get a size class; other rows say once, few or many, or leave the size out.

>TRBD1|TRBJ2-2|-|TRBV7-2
TGTGCCAGCAGCTTAGGGACAGGGATCACCGGGGAGCTGTTTTTT
CASSLGTGITGELFF
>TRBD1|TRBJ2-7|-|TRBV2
TGTGCCAGCAGTGAATGGGACAGGGAAGGAGAGCAGTACTTC
CASSEWDREGEQYF
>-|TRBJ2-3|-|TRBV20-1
TGCAGTGCTAGCTCAGATACGCAGTATTTT
CSASSDTQYF
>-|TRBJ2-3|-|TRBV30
TGTGCCTGGGGGTTACAGGGCCCAGTCGGTGGGGATACGCAGTATTTT
CAWGLQGPVGGDTQYF
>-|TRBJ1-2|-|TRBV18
TGTGCCAGCTCTTCGGAGAGGGCTTCTGGCTACACCTTC
CASSSERASGYTF
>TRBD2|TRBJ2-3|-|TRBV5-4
TGTGCCAGCAGCTTGGGACTAGCGGGCCCCACAGATACGCAGTATTTT
CASSLGLAGPTDTQYF
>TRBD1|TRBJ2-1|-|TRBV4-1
TGCGCCAGCAAGGTCGGTTCCGGCGGCGACAGGGGGTTACATGAGCAGTTCTTC
CASKVGSGGDRGLHEQFF
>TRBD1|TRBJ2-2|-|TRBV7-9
TGTGCCAGCAGCTTACAGACAGGGGGAACCGGGGAGCTGTTTTTT
CASSLQTGGTGELFF
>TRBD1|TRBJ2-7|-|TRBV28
TGTGCCAGCAGTAATACCGGGACAGGCTCCTACGAGCAGTACTTC
CASSNTGTGSYEQYF
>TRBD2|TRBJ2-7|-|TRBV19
TGTGCCAGTAGTATGGGGGCCGGGACTAGCGGGAGGACCCCCTACGAGCAGTACTTC
CASSMGAGTSGRTPYEQYF
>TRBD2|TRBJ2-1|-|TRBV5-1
TGCGCCAGCAGCCCCCCACTAGCGGGAGGGGACAATGAGCAGTTCTTC
CASSPPLAGGDNEQFF
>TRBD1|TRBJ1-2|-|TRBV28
TGTGCCAAGACGGACAGGACCTATGGCTACACCTTC
CAKTDRTYGYTF
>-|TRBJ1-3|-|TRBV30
TGTGCCTGGGGTCAGGGCAGCTCTGGAAACACCATATATTTT
CAWGQGSSGNTIYF
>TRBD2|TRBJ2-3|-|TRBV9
TGTGCCAGCAGCGTAGGGCTAGCGGGGCCTACAGATACGCAGTATTTT
CASSVGLAGPTDTQYF
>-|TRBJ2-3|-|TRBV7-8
TGTGCCAGCAGCGCCCTTGCGGATACGCAGTATTTT
CASSALADTQYF
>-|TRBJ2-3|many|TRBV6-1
TGTGCCAGCAGCCAAAATAAGGGGACAGATACGCAGTATTTT
CASSQNKGTDTQYF
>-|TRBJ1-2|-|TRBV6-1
TGTGCCAGCAAACCCCGGGGGTTAAACTATGGCTACACCTTC
CASKPRGLNYGYTF
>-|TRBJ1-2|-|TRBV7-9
TGTGCCAGCAGCTCTTACGGGACAATCGACGATGGCTACACCTTC
CASSSYGTIDDGYTF
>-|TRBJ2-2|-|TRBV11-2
TGTGCCAGCAGCTTAGCTGTCGGGATGTCCACCGGGGAGCTGTTTTTT
CASSLAVGMSTGELFF
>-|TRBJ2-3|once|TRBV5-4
TGTGCCAGCAGCACCTCTTTGCGCGCCTCCACAGATACGCAGTATTTT
CASSTSLRASTDTQYF
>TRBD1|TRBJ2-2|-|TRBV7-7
TGTGCCAGCAGCCCGGGACAGGGGGACGGGGAGCTGTTTTTT
CASSPGQGDGELFF
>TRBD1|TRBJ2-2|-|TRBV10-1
TGCGCCAGTACCCGAGGACAGGCCAACACCGGGGAGCTGTTTTTT
CASTRGQANTGELFF
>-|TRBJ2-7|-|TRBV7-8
TGTGCCAGCAGCCGGATTGAAGGGGTGGCCTACGAGCAGTACTTC
CASSRIEGVAYEQYF
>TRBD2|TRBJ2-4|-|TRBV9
TGTGCCAGCAGCGAAGGGACTAGCGGGAGTGGCATTCAGTACTTC
CASSEGTSGSGIQYF
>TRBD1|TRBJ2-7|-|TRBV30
TGTGCCTCGGGACAGGGGAACGAGCAGTACTTC
CASGQGNEQYF
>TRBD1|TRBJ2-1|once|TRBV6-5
TGTGCCAGCAGGCCCGACAGGGGGTCCTACAATGAGCAGTTCTTC
CASRPDRGSYNEQFF
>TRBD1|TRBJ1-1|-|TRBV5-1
TGCGCCAGCAGCCTCGGGACAGGGGGATCGCCTGAAGCTTTCTTT
CASSLGTGGSPEAFF
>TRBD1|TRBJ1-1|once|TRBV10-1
TGCGCCAGCAGTGAGTCGAGACAGGGGTTGAGGGCTGAAGCTTTCTTT
CASSESRQGLRAEAFF
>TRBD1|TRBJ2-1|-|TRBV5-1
TGCGCCAGCAGCCAACAGGGGAGCTCCTACAATGAGCAGTTCTTC
CASSQQGSSYNEQFF
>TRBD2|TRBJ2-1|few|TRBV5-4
TGTGCCAGCAGCTCCAAGACTAGCGGAGCCTACAATGAGCAGTTCTTC
CASSSKTSGAYNEQFF
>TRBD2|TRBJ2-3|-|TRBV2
TGTGCCAGCAGTGACGGGATAGCGGGAGGGCCCGATACGCAGTATTTT
CASSDGIAGGPDTQYF
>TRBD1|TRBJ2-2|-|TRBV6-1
TGTGCCAGCAGTGAAACCAGGGGGCAGAGCACCGGGGAGCTGTTTTTT
CASSETRGQSTGELFF
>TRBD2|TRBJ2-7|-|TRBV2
TGTGCCAGCAGTGATACTAGCGGGAGCTCCTACGAGCAGTACTTC
CASSDTSGSSYEQYF
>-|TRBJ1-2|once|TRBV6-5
TGTGCCAGCAGTTCCCCCGACTATGGCTACACCTTC
CASSSPDYGYTF
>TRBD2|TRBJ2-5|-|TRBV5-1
TGCGCCAGCAGCTTCGGGACTAGCGGGAGAGAGACCCAGTACTTC
CASSFGTSGRETQYF
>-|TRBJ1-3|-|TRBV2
TGTGCCAGCAGGGTCGACGGGTACTCTGGAAACACCATATATTTT
CASRVDGYSGNTIYF
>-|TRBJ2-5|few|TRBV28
TGTGCCAGCAGCCCTCCCAACAGCCAAGAGACCCAGTACTTC
CASSPPNSQETQYF
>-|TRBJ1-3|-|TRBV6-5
TGTGCCAGCATCGGGAGTTTGGGAGACACCATATATTTT
CASIGSLGDTIYF
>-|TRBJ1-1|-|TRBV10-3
TGTGCCATCAGTGGAGGGGGGGGGAACACTGAAGCTTTCTTT
CAISGGGGNTEAFF
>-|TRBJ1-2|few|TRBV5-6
TGTGCCAGCAGCTTGGTCAGTGGAGTCGACTATGGCTACACCTTC
CASSLVSGVDYGYTF
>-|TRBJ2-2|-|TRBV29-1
TGCACCGCGGTGGGGAGCACCGGGGAGCTGTTTTTT
CTAVGSTGELFF
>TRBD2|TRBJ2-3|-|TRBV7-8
TGTGCCAGCAGCTCGTATAGCGGGAGGGCTATAGATACGCAGTATTTT
CASSSYSGRAIDTQYF
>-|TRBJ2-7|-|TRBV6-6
TGTGCCAGTAGAGACAGCTACGAGCAGTACTTC
CASRDSYEQYF
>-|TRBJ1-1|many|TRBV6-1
TGTGCCAGCAGTGTATCAGGCCCCTGGGCTGAAGCTTTCTTT
CASSVSGPWAEAFF
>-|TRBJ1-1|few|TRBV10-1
TGCGCCAGCTCCGAGGCGGGCCTCACTGAAGCTTTCTTT
CASSEAGLTEAFF
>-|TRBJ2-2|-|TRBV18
TGTGCCAGCTCACCACAACACGACACCGGGGAGCTGTTTTTT
CASSPQHDTGELFF
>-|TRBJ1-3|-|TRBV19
TGTGCCAGTAGTATTCACTCAGGGGCTGGAAACACCATATATTTT
CASSIHSGAGNTIYF
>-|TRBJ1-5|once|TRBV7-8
TGTGCCAGCAGCTTAGGGCAGGGAAATCAGCCCCAGCATTTT
CASSLGQGNQPQHF
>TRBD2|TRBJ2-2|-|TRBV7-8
TGTGCCAGCAGCTTCACGGGACTAGCATCTACGAACACCGGGGAGCTGTTTTTT
CASSFTGLASTNTGELFF
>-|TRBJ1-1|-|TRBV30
TGTGCGGGAACTAGGGAAGAAGCTTTCTTT
CAGTREEAFF
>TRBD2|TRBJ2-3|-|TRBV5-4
TGTGCCAGCAGATCCGGACTAGCGGGCACAGATACGCAGTATTTT
CASRSGLAGTDTQYF